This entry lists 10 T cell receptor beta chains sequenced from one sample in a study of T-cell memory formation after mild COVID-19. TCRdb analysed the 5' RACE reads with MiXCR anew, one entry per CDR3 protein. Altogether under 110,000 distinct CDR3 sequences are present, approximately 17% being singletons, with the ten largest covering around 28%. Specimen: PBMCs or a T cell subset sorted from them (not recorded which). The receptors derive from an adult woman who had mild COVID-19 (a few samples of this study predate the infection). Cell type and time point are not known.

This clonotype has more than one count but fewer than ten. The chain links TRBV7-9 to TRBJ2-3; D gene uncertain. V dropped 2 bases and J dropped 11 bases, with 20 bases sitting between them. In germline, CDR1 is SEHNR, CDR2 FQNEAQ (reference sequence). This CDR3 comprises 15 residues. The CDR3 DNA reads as TGTGCCAGCAGCTTAAGTACGCTGGATCACCTTGGGCAGTATTTT. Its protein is CASSLSTLDHLGQYF.

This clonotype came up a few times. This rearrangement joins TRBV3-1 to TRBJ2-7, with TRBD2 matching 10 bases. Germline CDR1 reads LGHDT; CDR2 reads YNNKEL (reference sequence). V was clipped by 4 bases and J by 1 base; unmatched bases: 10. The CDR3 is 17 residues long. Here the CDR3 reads CASSPEGEREGSYEQYF. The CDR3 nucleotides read TGTGCCAGCAGCCCGGAGGGTGAGCGGGAGGGTTCCTACGAGCAGTACTTC.

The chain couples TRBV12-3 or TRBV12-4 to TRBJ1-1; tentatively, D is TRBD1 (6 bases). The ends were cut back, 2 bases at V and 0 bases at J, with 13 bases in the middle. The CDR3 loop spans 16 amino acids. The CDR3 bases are TGTGCCAGCAGTTTAAGGCAGGGGTACTTGAACACTGAAGCTTTCTTT. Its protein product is CASSLRQGYLNTEAFF.

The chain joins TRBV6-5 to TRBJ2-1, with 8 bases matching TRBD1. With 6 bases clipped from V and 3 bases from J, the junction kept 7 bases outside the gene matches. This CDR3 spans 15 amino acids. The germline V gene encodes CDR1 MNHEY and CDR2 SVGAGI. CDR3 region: CASRAGQALYNEQFF. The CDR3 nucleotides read TGTGCCAGCAGGGCGGGACAGGCACTCTACAATGAGCAGTTCTTC.

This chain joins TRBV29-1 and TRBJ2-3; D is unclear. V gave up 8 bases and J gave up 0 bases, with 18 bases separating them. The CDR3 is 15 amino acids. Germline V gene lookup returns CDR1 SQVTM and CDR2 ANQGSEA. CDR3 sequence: CSTADWITSTDTQYF. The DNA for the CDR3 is TGCAGCACGGCCGATTGGATCACTAGCACAGATACGCAGTATTTT.

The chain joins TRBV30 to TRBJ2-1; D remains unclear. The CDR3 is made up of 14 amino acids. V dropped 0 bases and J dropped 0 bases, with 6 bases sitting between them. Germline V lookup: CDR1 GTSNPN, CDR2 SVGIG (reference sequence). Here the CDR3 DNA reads TGTGCCTGGAGTGTAAAGAGCTCCTACAATGAGCAGTTCTTC. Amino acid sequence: CAWSVKSSYNEQFF. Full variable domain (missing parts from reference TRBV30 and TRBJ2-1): SQTIHQWPATLVQPVGSPLSLECTVEGTSNPNLYWYRQAAGRGLQLLFYSVGIGQISSEVPQNLSASRPQDRQFILSSKKLLLSDSGFYLCAWSVKSSYNEQFFGPGTRLTVL.

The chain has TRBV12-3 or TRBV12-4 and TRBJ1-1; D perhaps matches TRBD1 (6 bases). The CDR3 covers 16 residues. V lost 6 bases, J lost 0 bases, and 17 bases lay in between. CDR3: CASSKDRLPMNTEAFF. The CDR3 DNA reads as TGTGCCAGCAGCAAGGACAGACTCCCAATGAACACTGAAGCTTTCTTT.

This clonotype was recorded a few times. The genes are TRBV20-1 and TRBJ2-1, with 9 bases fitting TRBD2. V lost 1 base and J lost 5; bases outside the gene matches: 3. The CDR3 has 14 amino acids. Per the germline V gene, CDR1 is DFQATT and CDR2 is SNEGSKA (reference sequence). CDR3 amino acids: CSARVAGGHNEQFF. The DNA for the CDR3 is TGCAGTGCTAGAGTCGCGGGGGGGCACAATGAGCAGTTCTTC.

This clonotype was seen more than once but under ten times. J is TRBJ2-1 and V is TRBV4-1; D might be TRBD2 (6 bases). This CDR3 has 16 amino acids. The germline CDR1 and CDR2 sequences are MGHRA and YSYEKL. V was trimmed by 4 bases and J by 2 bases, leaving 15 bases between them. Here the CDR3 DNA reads TGCGCCAGCAGCCCCTTTGGGACTGGGGCCTACAATGAGCAGTTCTTC. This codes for CASSPFGTGAYNEQFF.

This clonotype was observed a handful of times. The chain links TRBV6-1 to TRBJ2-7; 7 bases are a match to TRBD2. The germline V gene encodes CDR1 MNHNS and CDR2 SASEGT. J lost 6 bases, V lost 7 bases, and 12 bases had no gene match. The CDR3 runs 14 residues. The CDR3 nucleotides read TGTGCCAGCACCACCCAAGGGAGGGAGGCCGAGCAGTACTTC. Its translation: CASTTQGREAEQYF.